A single sample gave rise to the 15 T cell receptor beta chains below, sequenced in a study of T cells in Graves' hyperthyroidism and ophthalmopathy (dated by TCRdb to the late 2010s). The protocol used for the library was multiplex PCR. Reads for this sample came from an Illumina HiSeq 2000. The TCR beta CDR3 regions were amplified from the RNA transcripts. The TCR CDR3 was subjected to a first round of RT-PCR using the HTBI primer set and the Qiagen OneStep RT-PCR kit. Starting from the raw public reads, TCRdb applied fastp trimming at Q25, assembled clones with MiXCR and retained in-frame beta chains. Identical CDR3 proteins give one entry, which carries the most common genes and DNA. A total of about 200,000 distinct CDR3 sequences appear in this sample, around a sixth of them only once. Roughly 49% of the sample is in the top ten clones. Source material: blood. Receptors originate from a woman aged 45-59 years with Graves' hyperthyroidism.

This clonotype showed up many times. This chain uses TRBV5-1 with TRBJ2-3; 8 bases agree with TRBD2. The V and J ends lost 4 bases and 4 bases, in that order; junction bases with no gene match: 8. The CDR3 is 15 amino acids. Germline CDR1 reads SGHRS; CDR2 reads YFSETQ. The CDR3 DNA follows: TGCGCCAGCAGCACCTCAGCGGGAGTTTCAGATACGCAGTATTTT. It translates to CASSTSAGVSDTQYF.

This clonotype was picked up a small number of times. This chain uses TRBV5-1 with TRBJ1-1; D remains ambiguous. V dropped 0 bases and J dropped 3 bases, with 18 bases sitting between them. The CDR3 has 17 residues. Germline CDR1 is SGHRS and CDR2 is YFSETQ. The CDR3 spells CASSLGSGSRWDTEAFF. CDR3 sequence (DNA): TGCGCCAGCAGCTTGGGGTCAGGATCTCGGTGGGACACTGAAGCTTTCTTT.

This clonotype was detected ten times or more. This chain joins TRBV5-6 and TRBJ1-1, with a tentative D call TRBD1 (5 bases). The length of the CDR3 is 15 residues. Trimming pared 2 bases from V and 4 bases from J, leaving 15 bases between. Germline-derived CDR1 and CDR2 are SGHDT and YYEEEE. The CDR3 region is CASSFPRGASTEAFF. CDR3 DNA: TGTGCCAGCAGCTTTCCCCGGGGCGCAAGCACTGAAGCTTTCTTT. The whole variable domain, remainder taken from reference TRBV5-6 and TRBJ1-1, is DAGVTQSPTHLIKTRGQQVTLRCSPKSGHDTVSWYQQALGQGPQFIFQYYEEEERQRGNFPDRFSGHQFPNYSSELNVNALLLGDSALYLCASSFPRGASTEAFFGQGTRLTVV.

This clonotype occurred a few times. The rearrangement links TRBV19 to TRBJ1-1; D remains ambiguous. CDR3 length: 12 residues. Trimming removed 7 bases at V and 1 base at J, with 7 bases between. The germline V gene encodes CDR1 LNHDA and CDR2 SQIVND (reference sequence). The CDR3 DNA is TGTGCCAGTAATATGGGGAACACTGAAGCTTTCTTT. It translates to CASNMGNTEAFF.

The chain is built from TRBV5-1 and TRBJ2-1; 11 bases agree with TRBD2. CDR1 and CDR2 from the germline V gene are SGHRS and YFSETQ. Trimming removed 3 bases from V and 9 bases from J; junction bases left unmatched: 11. The CDR3 is made up of 16 amino acids. CDR3 residues: CASSSQNSGRVGEQFF. The CDR3 coding sequence is TGCGCCAGCAGCTCCCAGAATAGCGGGAGGGTAGGTGAGCAGTTCTTC.

The sample holds many counts of this clonotype. The chain combines TRBV20-1 with TRBJ2-7; tentative D call: TRBD2 (6 bases). CDR1 DFQATT and CDR2 SNEGSKA come from the germline V gene (reference sequence). The V end lost 3 bases, the J end lost 7 bases, and 19 bases lay between the germline ends. CDR3 size: 14 residues. The CDR3 coding sequence is TGCAGTGCTAGGGGGGGAACAGGCTCCGGGGAGCAGTACTTC. As protein: CSARGGTGSGEQYF.

In its sample, this clonotype was seen a few times. This chain links TRBV5-1 with TRBJ1-2; 8 bases are a match to TRBD1. V was clipped by 5 bases and J by 8 bases; unmatched bases: 14. The germline CDR1 and CDR2 sequences are SGHRS and YFSETQ. CDR3 length: 15 amino acids. The CDR3 loop reads CASSPPTLTGVGYTF. The CDR3 DNA sequence: TGCGCCAGCAGTCCGCCGACATTGACAGGGGTGGGCTACACCTTC. The variable domain in full, with the rest retrieved from reference TRBV5-1 and TRBJ1-2, is KAGVTQTPRYLIKTRGQQVTLSCSPISGHRSVSWYQQTPGQGLQFLFEYFSETQRNKGNFPGRFSGRQFSNSRSEMNVSTLELGDSALYLCASSPPTLTGVGYTFGSGTRLTVV.

J is TRBJ1-4 and V is TRBV12-5, with 10 nucleotides matching TRBD1. The CDR3 loop spans 18 amino acids. Germline-derived CDR1 and CDR2 are LGHNT and FRNRAP. V was pared by 1 base and J by 8 bases, with 13 bases of the junction left unmatched. This CDR3 reads CASGLAGTGVSDYEKLFF. The DNA of the CDR3 is TGTGCTAGTGGTTTGGCCGGGACAGGGGTTTCGGATTACGAAAAACTGTTTTTT.

There are a few counts of this clonotype. The chain joins TRBV20-1 to TRBJ1-2; TRBD1 might be the D (6 bases). The V end was cut by 5 bases, the J end by 4 bases, with 20 bases between. This CDR3 region has 15 residues. Germline V lookup: CDR1 DFQATT, CDR2 SNEGSKA (reference sequence). In nucleotides, the CDR3 is TGCAGTGCTGAGATGTGGGCAGGGGATTCCTATGGCTACACCTTC. Translated, it gives CSAEMWAGDSYGYTF.

The genes are TRBV5-6 and TRBJ1-5; D remains ambiguous. This CDR3 region has 17 residues. CDR1 and CDR2 from the germline V gene are SGHDT and YYEEEE. Trimming stripped 0 bases from V and 0 bases from J, with 13 bases between. The CDR3 sequence: CASSLGLRGNSNQPQHF. CDR3 sequence (DNA): TGTGCCAGCAGCTTGGGGCTAAGAGGGAATAGCAATCAGCCCCAGCATTTT. Filled out from reference TRBV5-6 and TRBJ1-5, the complete variable domain reads DAGVTQSPTHLIKTRGQQVTLRCSPKSGHDTVSWYQQALGQGPQFIFQYYEEEERQRGNFPDRFSGHQFPNYSSELNVNALLLGDSALYLCASSLGLRGNSNQPQHFGDGTRLSIL.

Ten or more counts support this clonotype. The V gene is TRBV2, the J gene TRBJ1-2, with TRBD1 matching over 10 bases. J lost 7 bases, V lost 8 bases, and 13 bases had no gene match. Germline CDR1 reads SNHLY; CDR2 reads FYNNEI. The CDR3 runs to 15 residues. This chain's CDR3 is CASAGQGSLPPGYTF. The CDR3 region has the DNA TGTGCCAGCGCGGGACAGGGGAGTTTGCCTCCTGGCTACACCTTC.

The J gene is TRBJ2-7, the V gene TRBV28, with 12 bases aligning to TRBD2. The trim removed 7 bases at V and 5 bases at J, leaving 9 bases unmatched. Germline CDR1 reads MDHEN; CDR2 reads SYDVKM. The CDR3 consists of 15 residues. Here the CDR3 DNA reads TGTGCCAGCACTGTGACTAGCGGGAGTTTGGACGAGCAGTACTTC. It translates to CASTVTSGSLDEQYF.

The table lists this clonotype with a few counts. The rearrangement uses TRBV6-1 and TRBJ2-7; possible D gene TRBD2, 6 bases. CDR3 size: 11 residues. The V end lost 6 bases, the J end lost 3 bases, and 6 bases lay between the germline ends. CDR1 is MNHNS and CDR2 is SASEGT in the germline V gene. The DNA for the CDR3 is TGTGCCAGCAGGGGACTCTACGAGCAGTACTTC. Its protein product is CASRGLYEQYF.

This clonotype was counted ten times or more. The gene calls are TRBV13 and TRBJ2-4; D is undetermined. Trimming took off 4 bases at V and 0 bases at J, with 13 bases between the two ends. This CDR3 contains 16 residues. CDR1 and CDR2 (germline): PRHDT, FYEKMQ (reference sequence). The chain's CDR3 is CASSSRENLAKNIQYF. DNA of the CDR3: TGTGCCAGCAGCTCCAGAGAGAACTTAGCCAAAAACATTCAGTACTTC.

This clonotype was detected many times. The V call is TRBV6-4, the J call TRBJ1-1; D is undetermined. V was pared by 6 bases and J by 7 bases, with 9 bases between. Germline V gene data show CDR1 as MRHNA and CDR2 as SNTAGT. CDR3 length equals 11 residues. CDR3 protein: CASRKGYEAFF. The CDR3 coding sequence is TGTGCCAGCAGGAAAGGGTATGAAGCTTTCTTT.